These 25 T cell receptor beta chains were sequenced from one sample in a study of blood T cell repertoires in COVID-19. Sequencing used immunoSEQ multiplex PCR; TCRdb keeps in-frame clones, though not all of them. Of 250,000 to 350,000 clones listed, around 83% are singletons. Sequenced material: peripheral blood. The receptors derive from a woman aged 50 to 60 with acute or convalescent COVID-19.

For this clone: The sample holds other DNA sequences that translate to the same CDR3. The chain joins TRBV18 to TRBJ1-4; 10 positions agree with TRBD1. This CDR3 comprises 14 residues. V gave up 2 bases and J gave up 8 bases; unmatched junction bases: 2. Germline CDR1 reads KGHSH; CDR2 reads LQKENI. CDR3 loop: CASSPGTGAEKLFF. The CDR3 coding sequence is TGTGCCAGCTCACCAGGGACAGGGGCCGAAAAACTGTTTTTT.

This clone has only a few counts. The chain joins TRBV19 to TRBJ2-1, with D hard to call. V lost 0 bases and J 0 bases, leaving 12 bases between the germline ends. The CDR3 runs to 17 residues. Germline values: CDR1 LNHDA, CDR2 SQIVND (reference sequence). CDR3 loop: CASSIDLIADSYNEQFF. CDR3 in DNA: TGTGCCAGTAGTATAGATCTTATTGCGGACTCCTACAATGAGCAGTTCTTC.

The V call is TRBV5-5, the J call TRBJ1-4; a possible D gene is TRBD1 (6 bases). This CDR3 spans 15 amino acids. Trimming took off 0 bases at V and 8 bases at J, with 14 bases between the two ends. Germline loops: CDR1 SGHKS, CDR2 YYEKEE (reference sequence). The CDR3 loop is CASSLDAGEGEKLFF. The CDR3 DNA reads TGTGCCAGCAGCTTGGACGCAGGGGAAGGAGAAAAACTGTTTTTT.

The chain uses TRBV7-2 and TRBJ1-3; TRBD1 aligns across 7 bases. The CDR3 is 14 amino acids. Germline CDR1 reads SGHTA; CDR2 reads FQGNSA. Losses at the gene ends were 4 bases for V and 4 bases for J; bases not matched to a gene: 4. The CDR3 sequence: CASSYGTAGNTIYF. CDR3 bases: TGTGCCAGCAGCTATGGGACAGCCGGAAACACCATATATTTT.

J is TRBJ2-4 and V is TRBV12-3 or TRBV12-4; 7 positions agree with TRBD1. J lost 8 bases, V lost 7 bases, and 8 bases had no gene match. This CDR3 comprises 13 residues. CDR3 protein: CASKRTGEDIQYF. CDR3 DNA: TGTGCCAGCAAGAGGACAGGTGAAGACATTCAGTACTTC.

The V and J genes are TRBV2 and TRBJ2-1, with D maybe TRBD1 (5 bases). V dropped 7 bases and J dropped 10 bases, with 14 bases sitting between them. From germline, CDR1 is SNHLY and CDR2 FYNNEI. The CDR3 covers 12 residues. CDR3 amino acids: CASTWGAGEQFF. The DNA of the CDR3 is TGTGCCAGCACATGGGGCGCCGGAGAGCAGTTCTTC.

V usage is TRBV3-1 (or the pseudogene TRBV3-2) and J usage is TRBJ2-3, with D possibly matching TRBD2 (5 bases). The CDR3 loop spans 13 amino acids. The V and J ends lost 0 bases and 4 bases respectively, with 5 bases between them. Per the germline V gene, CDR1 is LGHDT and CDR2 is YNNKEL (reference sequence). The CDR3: CASSQDGADTQYF. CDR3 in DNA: TGTGCCAGCAGCCAAGACGGGGCAGATACGCAGTATTTT.

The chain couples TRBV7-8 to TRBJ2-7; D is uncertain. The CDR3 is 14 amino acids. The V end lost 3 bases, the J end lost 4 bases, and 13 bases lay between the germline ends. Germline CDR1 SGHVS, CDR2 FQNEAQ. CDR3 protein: CASSFQAPPYEQYV. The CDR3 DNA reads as TGTGCCAGCAGCTTCCAAGCTCCGCCATACGAGCAGTACGTC.

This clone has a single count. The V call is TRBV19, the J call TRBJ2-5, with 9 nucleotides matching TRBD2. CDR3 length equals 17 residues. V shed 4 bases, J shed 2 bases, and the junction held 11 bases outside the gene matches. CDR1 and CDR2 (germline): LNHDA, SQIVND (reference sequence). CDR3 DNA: TGTGCCAGTAGTACCCGCGGACGCGGGAGGGGACAAGAGACCCAGTACTTC. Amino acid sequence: CASSTRGRGRGQETQYF. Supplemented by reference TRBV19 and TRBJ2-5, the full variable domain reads DGGITQSPKYLFRKEGQNVTLSCEQNLNHDAMYWYRQDPGQGLRLIYYSQIVNDFQKGDIAEGYSVSREKKESFPLTVTSAQKNPTAFYLCASSTRGRGRGQETQYFGPGTRLLVL.

The CDR3 spells CASSPSGQDYGYTF. DNA of the CDR3: TGTGCCAGCTCACCATCGGGACAGGACTATGGCTACACCTTC. The chain links TRBV18 to TRBJ1-2, with TRBD1 matching over 8 bases. Germline V gene lookup returns CDR1 KGHSH and CDR2 LQKENI. CDR3 length: 14 residues. V lost 2 bases and J lost 3; bases outside the gene matches: 2.

The CDR3 region is CASSEEGILADYLQETQYF. DNA for the CDR3: TGTGCCAGCAGTGAAGAGGGTATACTAGCGGATTACCTCCAAGAGACCCAGTACTTC. V and J are TRBV6-1 and TRBJ2-5; TRBD2 aligns across 8 bases. V lost 1 base to trimming and J lost 1 base; unmatched junction nucleotides: 14. This CDR3 spans 19 amino acids. Germline CDR1 reads MNHNS; CDR2 reads SASEGT.

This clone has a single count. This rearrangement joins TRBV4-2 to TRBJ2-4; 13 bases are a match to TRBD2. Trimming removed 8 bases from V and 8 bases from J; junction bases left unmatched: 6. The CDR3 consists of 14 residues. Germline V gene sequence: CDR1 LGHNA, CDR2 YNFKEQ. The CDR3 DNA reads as TGTGCCAGCTCCCGGACTAGCGGGAGTGACATTCAGTACTTC. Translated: CASSRTSGSDIQYF.

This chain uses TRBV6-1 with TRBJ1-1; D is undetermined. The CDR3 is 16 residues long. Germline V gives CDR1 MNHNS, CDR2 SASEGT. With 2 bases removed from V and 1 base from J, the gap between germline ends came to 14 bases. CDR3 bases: TGTGCCAGCAGTGAACGGTGGGCCCAGAAGAACACTGAAGCTTTCTTT. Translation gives CASSERWAQKNTEAFF.

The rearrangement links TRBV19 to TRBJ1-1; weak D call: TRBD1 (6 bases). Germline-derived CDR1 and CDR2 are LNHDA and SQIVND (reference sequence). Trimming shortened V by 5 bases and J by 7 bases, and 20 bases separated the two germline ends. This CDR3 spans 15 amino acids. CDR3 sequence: CASSAPDRTGGEAFF. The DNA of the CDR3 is TGTGCCAGTAGTGCGCCTGACAGGACCGGCGGTGAAGCTTTCTTT.

The CDR3 sequence is CATSDSRGGRMTEAFF. The CDR3 bases are TGTGCCACCAGTGATTCCAGGGGAGGGCGGATGACTGAAGCTTTCTTT. V usage is TRBV24-1 and J usage is TRBJ1-1, with D possibly being TRBD1 (6 bases). Germline values: CDR1 KGHDR, CDR2 SFDVKD. Trimming left V 2 bases short and J 5 bases short, with 17 bases between. The length of the CDR3 is 16 residues.

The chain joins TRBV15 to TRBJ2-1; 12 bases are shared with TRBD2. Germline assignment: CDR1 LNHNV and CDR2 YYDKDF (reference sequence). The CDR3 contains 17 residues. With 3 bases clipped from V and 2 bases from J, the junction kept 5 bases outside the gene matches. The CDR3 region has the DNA TGTGCCACCAGCAGCCCGACTAGCGGGGGCCCCTACAATGAGCAGTTCTTC. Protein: CATSSPTSGGPYNEQFF.

CDR3 region: CATSRETGSLGAIYF. The CDR3 DNA reads as TGTGCCACCAGCAGAGAGACAGGATCTCTGGGCGCCATATATTTT. The V call is TRBV15, the J call TRBJ1-3, with TRBD1 as a possible D gene (6 bases). Germline V gives CDR1 LNHNV, CDR2 YYDKDF (reference sequence). V was cut by 0 bases and J by 11 bases, with 17 bases left in between. The CDR3 runs 15 residues.

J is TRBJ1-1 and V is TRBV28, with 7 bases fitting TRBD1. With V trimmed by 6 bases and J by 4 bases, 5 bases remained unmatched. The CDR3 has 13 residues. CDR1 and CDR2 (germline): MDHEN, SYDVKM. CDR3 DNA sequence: TGTGCCAGCAGACAACCAGGGGGCACTGAAGCTTTCTTT. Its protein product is CASRQPGGTEAFF.

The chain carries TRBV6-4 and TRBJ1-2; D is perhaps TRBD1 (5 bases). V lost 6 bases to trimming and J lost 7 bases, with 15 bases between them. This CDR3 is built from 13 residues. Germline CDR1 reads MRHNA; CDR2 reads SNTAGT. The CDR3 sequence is CASSSLGGTGYTF. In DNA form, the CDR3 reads TGTGCCAGCAGCTCCCTCGGCGGGACTGGCTACACCTTC.

The CDR3 DNA is TGCAGTGCTAGTGGGTTAGCGGAAGGCACAGATACGCAGTATTTT. Amino acids: CSASGLAEGTDTQYF. V gene TRBV20-1 combines with J gene TRBJ2-3; D possibly corresponds to TRBD2 (6 bases). Germline CDR1 reads DFQATT; CDR2 reads SNEGSKA (reference sequence). The CDR3 is 15 amino acids. The V gene lost 3 bases and the J gene lost 1 base, with 14 bases spanning the gap.

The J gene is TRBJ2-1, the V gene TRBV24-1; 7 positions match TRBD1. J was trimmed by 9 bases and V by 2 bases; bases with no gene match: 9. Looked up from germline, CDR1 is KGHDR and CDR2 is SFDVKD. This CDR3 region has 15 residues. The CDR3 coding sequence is TGTGCCACCAGTGATTGGAGACAGGGATCAGGTGAGCAGTTCTTC. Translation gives CATSDWRQGSGEQFF.

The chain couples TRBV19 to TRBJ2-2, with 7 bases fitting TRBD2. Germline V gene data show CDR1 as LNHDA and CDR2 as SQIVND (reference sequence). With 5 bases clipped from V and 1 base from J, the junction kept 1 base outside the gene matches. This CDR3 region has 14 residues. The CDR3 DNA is TGTGCCAGTAGTTGGGGGGGGAACACCGGGGAGCTGTTTTTT. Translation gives CASSWGGNTGELFF.

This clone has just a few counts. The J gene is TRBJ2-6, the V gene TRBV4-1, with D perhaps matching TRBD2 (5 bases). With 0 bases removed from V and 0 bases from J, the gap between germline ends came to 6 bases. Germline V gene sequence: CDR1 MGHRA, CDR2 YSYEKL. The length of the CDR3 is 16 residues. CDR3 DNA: TGCGCCAGCAGCCAAGAACGGGGCTCTGGGGCCAACGTCCTGACTTTC. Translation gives CASSQERGSGANVLTF.

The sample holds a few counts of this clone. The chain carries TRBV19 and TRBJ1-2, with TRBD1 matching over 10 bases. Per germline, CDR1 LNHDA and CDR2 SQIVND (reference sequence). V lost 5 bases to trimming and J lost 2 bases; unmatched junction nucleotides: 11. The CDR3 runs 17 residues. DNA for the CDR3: TGTGCCAGTAGTGCCCGGGGGACAGGGGCCCTCAACTATGGCTACACCTTC. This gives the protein CASSARGTGALNYGYTF.

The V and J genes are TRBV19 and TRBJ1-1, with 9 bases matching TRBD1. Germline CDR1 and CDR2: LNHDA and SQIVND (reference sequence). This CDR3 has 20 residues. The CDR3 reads CASRKSPYRGPVGMNTEAFF. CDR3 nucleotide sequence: TGTGCTTCTCGAAAATCCCCTTACAGGGGGCCCGTAGGAATGAACACTGAAGCTTTCTTT.